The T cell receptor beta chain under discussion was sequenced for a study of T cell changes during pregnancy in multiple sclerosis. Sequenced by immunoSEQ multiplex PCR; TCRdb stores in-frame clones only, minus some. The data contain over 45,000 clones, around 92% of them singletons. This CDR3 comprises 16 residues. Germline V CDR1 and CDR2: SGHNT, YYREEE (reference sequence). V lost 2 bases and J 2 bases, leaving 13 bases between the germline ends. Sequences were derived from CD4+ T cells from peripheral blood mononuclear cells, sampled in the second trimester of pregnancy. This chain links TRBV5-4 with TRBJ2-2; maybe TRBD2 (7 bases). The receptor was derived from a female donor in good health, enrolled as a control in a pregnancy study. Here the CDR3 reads CASSFGGGSNTGELFF. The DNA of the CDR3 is TGTGCCAGCAGCTTCGGGGGCGGGAGTAACACCGGGGAGCTGTTTTTT.